The T cell receptor (beta chain) under discussion was sequenced for a study of cytomegalovirus exposure and HLA in healthy donors. Overall study: For the approximately 400 genotyped donors, roughly 81% fell within the Caucasian-associated ancestry cluster. Study-level results: The likely origin of a cluster of highly shared sequence variants was a sequencing artifact. Later, an analysis showed that TCR beta chains associated with HLA were more clonally expanded than others that were equally common.

The PCR ran on 60 Vbeta and 13 Jbeta primers. Profiled with immunoSEQ multiplex PCR; TCRdb holds only in-frame clones, not every one. The table shows 200,000 to 250,000 clones, with under 80% occurring only once. The ends lost 5 bases at V and 6 bases at J; junction bases unmatched: 12. Germline CDR1 reads PRHDT; CDR2 reads FYEKMQ (reference sequence). There are 16 residues in the CDR3. Notes on this clone: Its antigen is as yet unknown.

The TCR was taken from a woman in her twenties or thirties in good health and CMV-seronegative. The source material was PBMCs. The rearrangement links TRBV13 to TRBJ2-1; the match to TRBD2 covers 8 bases. CDR3: CASSLRTGGVGNEQFF. DNA of the CDR3: TGTGCCAGCAGCCTAAGGACGGGGGGGGTTGGCAATGAGCAGTTCTTC.